The sequence of this TCR beta chain was determined in a study of T-cell memory formation after mild COVID-19. One entry per CDR3 protein results from TCRdb running MiXCR on the 5' RACE reads. The profile covers 100,000 to 150,000 distinct CDR3 sequences, with 5% to 6.5% appearing a single time and approximately 2.3% taken by the ten largest. This clonotype was counted between two and nine times. The V segment lost 6 bases and the J segment 3 bases; nucleotides outside the gene matches: 3. Per the germline V gene, CDR1 is MNHEY and CDR2 is SVGEGT. This CDR3 spans 14 amino acids. The J gene is TRBJ2-5, the V gene TRBV6-2 or TRBV6-3; 11 nucleotides agree with TRBD2. This clonotype was sampled from an adult woman who had mild COVID-19 (a few samples of this study predate the infection). Cell type and time point are not known. Sequenced material: PBMCs or a T cell subset sorted from them (not recorded which). For the CDR3, the DNA is TGTGCCAGCAGCCGTAGCGGGGGGGAAGAGACCCAGTACTTC. This sequence encodes CASSRSGGEETQYF.